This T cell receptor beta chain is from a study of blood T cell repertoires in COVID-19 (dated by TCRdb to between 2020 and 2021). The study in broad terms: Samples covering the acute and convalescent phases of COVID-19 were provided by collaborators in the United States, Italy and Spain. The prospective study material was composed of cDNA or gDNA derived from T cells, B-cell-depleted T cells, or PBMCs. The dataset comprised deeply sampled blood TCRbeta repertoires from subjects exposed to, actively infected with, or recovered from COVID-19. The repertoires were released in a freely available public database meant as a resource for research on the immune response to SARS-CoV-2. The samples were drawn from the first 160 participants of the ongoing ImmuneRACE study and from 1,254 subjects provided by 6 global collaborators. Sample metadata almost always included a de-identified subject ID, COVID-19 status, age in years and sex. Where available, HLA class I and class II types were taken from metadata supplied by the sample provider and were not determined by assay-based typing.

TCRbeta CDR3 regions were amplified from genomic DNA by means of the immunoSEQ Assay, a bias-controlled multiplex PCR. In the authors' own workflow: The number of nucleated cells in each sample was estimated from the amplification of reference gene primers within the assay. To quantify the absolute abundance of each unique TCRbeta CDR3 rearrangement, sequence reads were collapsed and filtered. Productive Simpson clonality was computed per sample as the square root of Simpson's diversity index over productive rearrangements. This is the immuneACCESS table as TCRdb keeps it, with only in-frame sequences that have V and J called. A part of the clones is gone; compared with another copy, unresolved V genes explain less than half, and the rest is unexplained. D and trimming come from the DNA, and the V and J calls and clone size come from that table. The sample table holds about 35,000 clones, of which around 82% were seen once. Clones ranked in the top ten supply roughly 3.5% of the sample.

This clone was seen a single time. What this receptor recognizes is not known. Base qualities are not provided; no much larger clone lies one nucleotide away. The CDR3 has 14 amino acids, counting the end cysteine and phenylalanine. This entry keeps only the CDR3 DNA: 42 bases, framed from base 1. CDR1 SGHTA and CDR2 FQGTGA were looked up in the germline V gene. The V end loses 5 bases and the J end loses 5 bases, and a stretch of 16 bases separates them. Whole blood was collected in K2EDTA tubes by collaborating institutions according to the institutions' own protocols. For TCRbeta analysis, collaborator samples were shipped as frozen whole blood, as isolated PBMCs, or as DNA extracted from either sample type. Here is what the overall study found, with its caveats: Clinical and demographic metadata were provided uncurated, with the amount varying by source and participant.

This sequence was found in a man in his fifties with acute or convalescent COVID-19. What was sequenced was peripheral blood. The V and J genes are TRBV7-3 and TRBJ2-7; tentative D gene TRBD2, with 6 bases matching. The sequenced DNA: TGTGCCAGCAGCATGAGCGGGCCAGGAGACGAGCAGTACTTC. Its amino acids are CASSMSGPGDEQYF. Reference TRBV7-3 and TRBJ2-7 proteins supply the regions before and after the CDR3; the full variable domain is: GAGVSQTPSNKVTEKGKYVELRCDPISGHTALYWYRQSLGQGPEFLIYFQGTGAADDSGLPNDRFFAVRPEGSVSTLKIQRTERGDSAVYLCASSMSGPGDEQYFGPGTRLTVT.